The entry below gives a single TCR beta chain sequence along with its context. What it binds is not known. This sample stems from a study of human T cells and chemical hapten exposure. Study-level background: Reading of the patch tests, which applied 0.01% DPC to the upper back, occurred at 6 days. The study traced per-sample TCR yield variation mainly to small differences in pooled library volumes.

Germline values: CDR1 LNHDA, CDR2 SQIVND (reference sequence). This CDR3 contains 12 residues. Original processing methods: The number of TCRs in each sample had a median of approximately 90,000 and spanned about 20,000 to 700,000. MiXCR, applied by TCRdb to the RACE reads, yields one record per CDR3 protein. The V and J calls shown here were made by TCRdb, not taken from the authors' results. The sample lists about 80,000 distinct CDR3 sequences, about a tenth occurring once. Time point denoted: patch test 1, 2 weeks after DPC sensitization. The treatment was: therapeutic diphenylcyclopropenone sensitization with weekly scalp DPC. Overall study findings and caveats: Higher patch test scores went with higher counts of PT1 expanded TCRs.

The specimen was whole blood, collected in connection with sensitization to the hapten diphenylcyclopropenone (DPC). The TCR was taken from a woman aged 45-65 years with alopecia areata. Some clones in this sample may be carry-over from other donors' samples. The chain couples TRBV19 to TRBJ2-7; no clear D. The CDR3 reads CTERASSYEQYF. In DNA form, the CDR3 reads TGTACGGAAAGGGCTTCATCCTACGAGCAGTACTTC.